This TCR beta chain was documented in a study of monozygotic twins with inflammatory bowel disease. Study results and limitations: Patients with IBD had less TCRbeta diversity (inverse Simpson) than their healthy co-twins. Healthy twins shared more clonotypes with others than IBD patients, most markedly active ones.

As to this clonotype: The antigen remains unidentified.

There are 15 residues in the CDR3. The template switching step added UMIs that contained a 6-nucleotide sample barcode. TCRdb reprocessed the 5' RACE reads; each CDR3 protein has one entry and no DNA is given. Its table records around 210,000 distinct CDR3 sequences. Material: blood. The rearrangement uses TRBV12-3 or TRBV12-4 and TRBJ1-5. The TCR was taken from a human donor with ulcerative colitis or Crohn's disease, or a healthy co-twin of an affected twin (not recorded which). The CDR3 region is CASSLLSSSYQPQHF.